The 20 T cell receptor beta chains listed next were all sequenced from one sample in a study of molecular identifiers for immune sequencing clone quantification. A single record per CDR3 protein comes from TCRdb applying MiXCR to the PCR reads. The data show around 460,000 distinct CDR3 sequences, 20% to 25% seen once. Specimen: naive CD8+ T cells from blood, with Jurkat cell RNA spiked in. Subset defined: FACS-sorted CD8+CD4-CCR7+CD45RA+ naive T cells. The source of these receptors is a human donor in good health. Some libraries in this study had Jurkat cell RNA spiked in.

This clonotype appeared a few times. The V gene is TRBV19, the J gene TRBJ1-4; TRBD1 might be the D (5 bases). The CDR3 consists of 15 residues. With 1 base removed from V and 8 bases from J, the gap between germline ends came to 14 bases. The V gene's germline CDR1 is LNHDA and CDR2 SQIVND (reference sequence). This chain's CDR3 is CASSIAGRPVEKLFF. The CDR3 DNA is TGTGCCAGTAGTATAGCGGGACGGCCAGTGGAAAAACTGTTTTTT.

In this sample, this clonotype turned up a few times. The chain couples TRBV27 to TRBJ2-6; 7 bases are shared with TRBD1. J gave up 0 bases and V 6 bases, and 5 bases lay outside the gene matches. The CDR3 has 16 amino acids. Germline V gene data show CDR1 as MNHEY and CDR2 as SMNVEV (reference sequence). CDR3 DNA sequence: TGTGCCAGCAGCGACAGGGAAATCTCTGGGGCCAACGTCCTGACTTTC. This codes for CASSDREISGANVLTF.

The gene calls are TRBV25-1 and TRBJ2-1, with a possible D match to TRBD1 (6 bases). The CDR3 consists of 15 residues. V lost 2 bases and J 3 bases, leaving 11 bases between the germline ends. Germline CDR1 reads MGHDK; CDR2 reads SYGVNS. The CDR3 nucleotides are TGTGCCAGCAGTGAACCTGGACAGATCTACAATGAGCAGTTCTTC. Protein product: CASSEPGQIYNEQFF.

This clonotype was recorded many times. The J gene is TRBJ1-6, the V gene TRBV27; no clear D. The CDR3 length is 12 residues. The germline CDR1 and CDR2 sequences are MNHEY and SMNVEV (reference sequence). The germline V and J ends were trimmed by 3 bases and 6 bases, with 3 bases remaining between them. CDR3 loop: CASSFFNSPLHF. CDR3 coding DNA: TGTGCCAGCAGTTTCTTTAATTCACCCCTCCACTTT.

This clonotype was picked up many times. J is TRBJ2-7 and V is TRBV11-2; D uncertain. The germline V gene has CDR1 SGHAT and CDR2 FQNNGV. The CDR3 has 14 residues. With 4 bases removed from V and 3 bases from J, the gap between germline ends came to 13 bases. CDR3 sequence (DNA): TGTGCCAGCAGCTCCCCGGACGGATACTACGAGCAGTACTTC. Translated, it gives CASSSPDGYYEQYF.

This clonotype appeared a few times. The chain links TRBV20-1 to TRBJ2-2; TRBD2 matches at 8 bases. The ends lost 6 bases at V and 0 bases at J; junction bases unmatched: 9. The CDR3 is made up of 16 amino acids. The V gene's germline CDR1 is DFQATT and CDR2 SNEGSKA (reference sequence). CDR3 DNA sequence: TGCAGTGCCCCGGGGGGGCTAGCGACGAACACCGGGGAGCTGTTTTTT. Protein sequence: CSAPGGLATNTGELFF.

This clonotype was detected a few times. This sequence joins TRBV3-1 and TRBJ2-2; 8 nucleotides agree with TRBD2. Per the germline V gene, CDR1 is LGHDT and CDR2 is YNNKEL (reference sequence). V lost 3 bases and J lost 1; bases outside the gene matches: 1. The CDR3 runs to 15 residues. CDR3 DNA sequence: TGTGCCAGCAGCCAGCTAGCGGGGAACACCGGGGAGCTGTTTTTT. Its protein product is CASSQLAGNTGELFF.

The gene calls are TRBV27 and TRBJ1-5; possibly TRBD1 for D (6 bases). Germline V gene data show CDR1 as MNHEY and CDR2 as SMNVEV (reference sequence). The CDR3 has 15 amino acids. Trimming removed 6 bases at V and 5 bases at J, with 17 bases between. The CDR3 spells CASSLSTGLDQPQHF. The DNA of the CDR3 is TGTGCCAGCAGCCTATCGACAGGTCTTGATCAGCCCCAGCATTTT.

The rearrangement links TRBV5-1 to TRBJ2-5; either TRBD1 or TRBD2 may fit D (5 bases each). V was shortened by 2 bases and J by 1 base, with 15 bases between the two germline ends. The CDR3 covers 16 residues. Germline loops: CDR1 SGHRS, CDR2 YFSETQ. CDR3 sequence (DNA): TGCGCCAGCAGCTTTAGTCTTAGGGACCTCCAAGAGACCCAGTACTTC. It translates to CASSFSLRDLQETQYF.

Details on this clonotype: At one of its ends the junction is not consistent with the germline gene, which may arise from a read error. The CDR3 nucleotides are TGTGCCAGCAGCGAAGACCCGATGGGTTATAGCAATCAGCCCCAGCATTTT. This encodes CASSEDPMGYSNQPQHF. The chain uses TRBV6-1 and TRBJ1-5; the D is unclear. Germline V CDR1 and CDR2: MNHNS, SASEGT. This CDR3 spans 17 amino acids.

In its sample, this clonotype was seen many times. The chain couples TRBV24-1 to TRBJ2-2; D remains ambiguous. V was trimmed by 10 bases and J by 3 bases, leaving 11 bases between them. CDR1 KGHDR and CDR2 SFDVKD come from the germline V gene. The CDR3 loop spans 13 amino acids. The CDR3 DNA is TGTGCCACGAGGACGTTGGACACCGGGGAGCTGTTTTTT. Translation: CATRTLDTGELFF.

The chain links TRBV5-6 to TRBJ2-5; 11 bases fit TRBD2. Per germline, CDR1 SGHDT and CDR2 YYEEEE. V dropped 4 bases and J dropped 3; count of bases not matched to a gene: 11. This CDR3 contains 17 residues. CDR3 protein: CASSRGASGGYEETQYF. The CDR3 coding sequence is TGTGCCAGCAGCCGGGGGGCTAGCGGGGGGTATGAAGAGACCCAGTACTTC.

The V and J genes are TRBV9 and TRBJ1-4, with 7 bases lining up with TRBD1. V lost 8 bases and J lost 4; bases outside the gene matches: 11. The CDR3 contains 15 residues. Looked up from germline, CDR1 is SGDLS and CDR2 is YYNGEE. The DNA of the CDR3 is TGTGCCAGGAGCTCGACAGGGACTTTTAATGAAAAACTGTTTTTT. It codes for CARSSTGTFNEKLFF.

This clonotype was picked up a small number of times. This chain uses TRBV19 with TRBJ2-3; 9 bases are shared with TRBD2. The CDR3 spans 16 residues. J gave up 1 base and V 5 bases, and 7 bases lay outside the gene matches. CDR1 and CDR2 from the germline V gene are LNHDA and SQIVND (reference sequence). CDR3 sequence (DNA): TGTGCCAGTAGTTGGACGGCTAGCGGGGGCACAGATACGCAGTATTTT. It yields the protein CASSWTASGGTDTQYF.

In its sample, this clonotype was seen a few times. CDR3: CASSFGRGLSSYNEQFF. The CDR3 nucleotides read TGTGCCAGCAGTTTCGGTCGGGGGCTCAGCTCCTACAATGAGCAGTTCTTC. The V gene is TRBV28, the J gene TRBJ2-1; D possibly matches TRBD1 or TRBD2 (6 bases each). CDR1 MDHEN and CDR2 SYDVKM come from the germline V gene. V was trimmed by 3 bases and J by 0 bases, leaving 15 bases between them. The CDR3 consists of 17 residues.

For this clonotype: A single base separates this from a much larger clone, so it may be a read error. The genes are TRBV27 and TRBJ2-6, with 7 bases fitting TRBD2. The CDR3 is 17 amino acids. J was trimmed by 2 bases and V by 5 bases; bases with no gene match: 9. Per germline, CDR1 MNHEY and CDR2 SMNVEV (reference sequence). The CDR3 protein is CASSPLRRGAGANVLTF. The CDR3 DNA reads TGTGCCAGCAGTCCTCTAAGACGGGGGGCTGGGGCCAACGTCCTGACTTTC.

This clonotype showed up just a few times. The gene calls are TRBV7-2 and TRBJ2-7, with D tentatively TRBD1 (6 bases). CDR3 length: 16 amino acids. CDR1 and CDR2 from the germline V gene are SGHTA and FQGNSA. Trimming left V 1 base short and J 2 bases short, with 15 bases between. CDR3 DNA: TGTGCCAGCAGCTTAGTGTCCGGACAGAGTACCTACGAGCAGTACTTC. Translation gives CASSLVSGQSTYEQYF.

This clonotype appeared many times. This chain connects TRBV3-1 to TRBJ1-2; D ambiguous. V was cut by 0 bases and J by 4 bases, with 9 bases left in between. CDR3 length: 14 amino acids. The germline V gene encodes CDR1 LGHDT and CDR2 YNNKEL (reference sequence). The chain's CDR3 is CASSQEGRRYGYTF. The CDR3, as DNA: TGTGCCAGCAGCCAAGAAGGCAGGCGCTATGGCTACACCTTC.

This clonotype came up a few times. This sequence joins TRBV7-9 and TRBJ1-1, with 7 bases lining up with TRBD1. The CDR3 loop spans 16 amino acids. Germline loops: CDR1 SEHNR, CDR2 FQNEAQ (reference sequence). Germline trimming cut 3 bases from V and 0 bases from J; bases unmatched to any gene: 7. The CDR3 protein is CASSFPGGEMNTEAFF. The DNA for the CDR3 is TGTGCCAGCAGCTTCCCAGGGGGAGAAATGAACACTGAAGCTTTCTTT. Full variable domain (missing parts from reference TRBV7-9 and TRBJ1-1): DTGVSQNPRHKITKRGQNVTFRCDPISEHNRLYWYRQTLGQGPEFLTYFQNEAQLEKSRLLSDRFSAERPKGSFSTLEIQRTEQGDSAMYLCASSFPGGEMNTEAFFGQGTRLTVV.

This clonotype was counted ten times or more. The chain recombines TRBV6-5 with TRBJ2-3; TRBD1 aligns across 7 bases. The CDR3 covers 14 residues. V lost 6 bases, J lost 2 bases, and 5 bases stayed unmatched. Germline lookup yields CDR1 MNHEY and CDR2 SVGAGI. The CDR3 spells CASRTGQSTDTQYF. CDR3 nucleotides: TGTGCCAGCAGAACGGGACAGTCCACAGATACGCAGTATTTT.